This T cell receptor beta chain emerged from a study of circulating and synovial CD4+ cells in juvenile arthritis. CDR3 size: 14 residues. The V gene's germline CDR1 is MNHEY and CDR2 SMNVEV (reference sequence). Whole-study results and caveats: Some such blood samples were as oligoclonal as synovium. Bulk blood CD4 samples held at least an order of magnitude more or fewer genomes than CPL. The pathogenic-like versus bulk T cell difference escaped Vbeta family analysis.

As concerns this clone: Its antigen remains unidentified. A junction boundary mismatches the germline segment, possibly from a read error.

Assay: immunoSEQ multiplex PCR; the TCRdb copy retains only in-frame clones and omits some. Here the sample spans under 40,000 clones, just over 90% being singletons. Input material: CD4+ T cells from blood. The sequence was collected from a human donor with juvenile idiopathic arthritis. This chain links TRBV27 with TRBJ2-7; 11 bases fit TRBD2. CDR3 protein: CANSFRTSGYEQYF. For the CDR3, the DNA is TGTGCCAACAGTTTTCGGACTAGCGGGTACGAGCAGTACTTC.